The clone carrying this T cell receptor beta chain was picked up many times. Its antigen is still unknown. The CDR3 has 12 amino acids. Losses at the gene ends were 8 bases for V and 7 bases for J; bases not matched to a gene: 5. The germline CDR1 and CDR2 sequences are GTSNPN and SVGIG (reference sequence). The time point here: persistent/refractory GD, antithyroid drugs over 5 years with positive TRAb. Generation of the TCR library employed RNA extracted from PBMCs. Graves' disease diagnoses used American Thyroid Association guidelines. This sample is drawn from a study of regulatory T cells in long-lasting Graves disease. Study conclusions and caveats: No thyroid tissue was studied; the work used peripheral blood only. TRBV28, TRBJ1-2 and TRBJ2-5 were favored in persistent disease.

Both iRepertoire HTBI primers and Arm-PCR of CDR3 regions were used to build the TCR beta libraries. TCRdb passed the multiplex PCR reads through MiXCR, listing each CDR3 protein once. Here the sample spans fewer than 400,000 distinct CDR3 sequences, around 20% being singletons. This clonotype was sampled from a female donor with Graves disease. The chain is built from TRBV30 and TRBJ2-2; 9 bases line up with TRBD2. This specimen consisted of peripheral blood mononuclear cells (PBMCs), obtained when the disease was refractory, from a patient treated with antithyroid drugs. CDR3 sequence (DNA): TGTGCCGGTAGCGGGAGCTTCGGGGAGCTGTTTTTT. Protein product: CAGSGSFGELFF.